A single sample gave rise to the 20 T cell receptor beta chains below, sequenced in a study of T-cell reconstitution after alpha-beta-depleted transplantation in children. Unique molecular identifiers were incorporated during preparation of the TCRbeta library. TCRdb recomputed calls from the PCR reads with MiXCR, one row per CDR3 protein. The sample includes some 200,000 distinct CDR3 sequences, roughly 9.1% of them seen just once. The sequenced sample was PBMCs, mostly from graft donor cells, obtained 360 days after TCRalphabeta/CD19-depleted stem cell transplant. The source of these receptors is a male patient aged 2 to 10 who had a stem cell transplant for acute myeloid leukemia, so the T cells may come from the graft donor.

This clonotype came up many times. This chain joins TRBV10-3 and TRBJ2-3; D not certain. This CDR3 region has 11 residues. Germline values: CDR1 ENHRY, CDR2 SYGVKD. V was clipped by 10 bases and J by 4 bases, with 9 bases between them. CDR3 residues: CATSRADTQYF. In DNA, the CDR3 is TGTGCCACTTCTAGGGCAGATACGCAGTATTTT.

The chain carries TRBV27 and TRBJ2-3, with TRBD1 matching 8 bases. This CDR3 comprises 14 residues. Germline V gene data show CDR1 as MNHEY and CDR2 as SMNVEV (reference sequence). After removal of 5 bases from V and 5 bases from J, the junction contained 6 bases not matched to a gene. The CDR3 reads CASSIQGAKDTQYF. The CDR3 coding sequence is TGTGCCAGCAGTATCCAGGGGGCAAAAGATACGCAGTATTTT.

Turning to this clonotype: One end of the junction varies from germline; a read error may be responsible. The rearrangement joins TRBV5-5 to TRBJ1-2; the match to TRBD1 covers 8 bases. CDR3 length: 13 residues. The germline gives CDR1 SGHKS, CDR2 YYEKEE (reference sequence). DNA of the CDR3: TGTGCCATCAGCCCGGACAGGGACTATGGCTACACCTTC. Translating gives CAISPDRDYGYTF. Complete variable domain (other parts from reference TRBV5-5 and TRBJ1-2): DAGVTQSPTHLIKTRGQQVTLRCSPISGHKSVSWYQQVLGQGPQFIFQYYEKEERGRGNFPDRFSARQFPNYSSELNVNALLLGDSALYLCAISPDRDYGYTFGSGTRLTVV.

This clonotype was seen ten or more times. The rearrangement uses TRBV5-1 and TRBJ1-1, with TRBD1 as a possible D gene (6 bases). The V and J ends lost 3 bases and 4 bases respectively, with 13 bases between them. The CDR3 contains 14 residues. Germline CDR1 is SGHRS and CDR2 is YFSETQ. Here the CDR3 reads CASSSGQGSTEAFF. The CDR3 coding sequence is TGCGCCAGCAGCTCCGGTCAGGGGAGCACTGAAGCTTTCTTT.

The chain couples TRBV29-1 to TRBJ2-2, with TRBD1 as a possible D gene (6 bases). V dropped 4 bases and J dropped 0 bases, with 12 bases sitting between them. The length of the CDR3 is 15 residues. The germline gives CDR1 SQVTM, CDR2 ANQGSEA. Here the CDR3 reads CSVAGVRTNTGELFF. DNA of the CDR3: TGCAGCGTTGCAGGGGTTCGGACGAACACCGGGGAGCTGTTTTTT.

In this sample, this clonotype turned up many times. The chain is built from TRBV7-2 and TRBJ2-5; 7 nucleotides align to TRBD1. Germline loops: CDR1 SGHTA, CDR2 FQGNSA. V dropped 1 base and J dropped 5; count of bases not matched to a gene: 7. The CDR3 is 15 residues long. CDR3 bases: TGTGCCAGCAGCTTAGGTCCGGACAGGATGGAGACCCAGTACTTC. This codes for CASSLGPDRMETQYF.

This clonotype was counted ten times or more. This chain uses TRBV20-1 with TRBJ2-3; D is unclear. With 5 bases removed from V and 7 bases from J, the gap between germline ends came to 7 bases. This CDR3 is 10 amino acids long. Germline CDR1 DFQATT, CDR2 SNEGSKA (reference sequence). The CDR3 DNA sequence: TGCAGTGCTCCCTTAAATACGCAGTATTTT. Protein: CSAPLNTQYF.

J is TRBJ2-2 and V is TRBV20-1, with D perhaps TRBD2 (5 bases). Trimming removed 3 bases from V and 1 base from J, with 12 bases in between. Per the germline V gene, CDR1 is DFQATT and CDR2 is SNEGSKA (reference sequence). The CDR3 runs to 15 residues. The CDR3 spells CSARKRSLNTGELFF. CDR3 in DNA: TGCAGTGCTAGGAAGCGGAGTCTGAACACCGGGGAGCTGTTTTTT.

There are many counts of this clonotype. The rearrangement uses TRBV28 and TRBJ2-1; 9 bases map to TRBD1. The CDR3 contains 15 residues. Trimming at V came to 6 bases and at J to 9 bases, leaving 12 bases not matched to a gene. CDR1 and CDR2 from the germline V gene are MDHEN and SYDVKM. The CDR3 bases are TGTGCCAGCAGGGGACAGGGCCGGTTGAGGAGTGAGCAGTTCTTC. Amino acids: CASRGQGRLRSEQFF.

This clonotype was seen many times. The rearrangement joins TRBV5-1 to TRBJ2-3; D unresolved. CDR1 and CDR2 from the germline V gene are SGHRS and YFSETQ. The CDR3 totals 16 residues. Trimming left V 4 bases short and J 2 bases short, with 17 bases between. The CDR3 sequence: CASSPVGNTATDTQYF. CDR3 nucleotides: TGCGCCAGCAGCCCGGTCGGAAATACAGCCACAGATACGCAGTATTTT.

This clonotype occurred many times. The chain carries TRBV29-1 and TRBJ2-7; D is unresolved. Germline-derived CDR1 and CDR2 are SQVTM and ANQGSEA. V shed 4 bases and J shed 7 bases, with 11 bases lying between them. CDR3 size: 11 residues. The CDR3 protein is CSVVASAEQYF. The CDR3 region has the DNA TGCAGCGTTGTTGCCAGCGCGGAGCAGTACTTC.

This clonotype occurred a few times. The chain has TRBV27 and TRBJ2-7; D is undetermined. Germline CDR1 and CDR2: MNHEY and SMNVEV (reference sequence). This CDR3 has 15 residues. The ends were cut back, 3 bases at V and 2 bases at J, with 14 bases in the middle. The CDR3 spells CASSFGTYWAYEQYF. CDR3 coding DNA: TGTGCCAGCAGTTTCGGTACCTATTGGGCCTACGAGCAGTACTTC.

This clonotype was seen a handful of times. This chain uses TRBV7-3 with TRBJ2-1; TRBD2 agrees at 13 bases. Germline-derived CDR1 and CDR2 are SGHTA and FQGTGA. V lost 4 bases and J lost 4; bases outside the gene matches: 16. The CDR3 covers 20 residues. CDR3 sequence (DNA): TGTGCCAGCAGCTCAACATTACTAGCGGGGGGGCCAGCCGGTTACAATGAGCAGTTCTTC. It yields the protein CASSSTLLAGGPAGYNEQFF.

The chain has TRBV6-6 and TRBJ2-2; no firm D call. Germline loops: CDR1 MNHNY, CDR2 SVGAGI (reference sequence). V was shortened by 6 bases and J by 7 bases, with 9 bases between the two germline ends. The CDR3 is made up of 12 amino acids. DNA for the CDR3: TGTGCCAGCAGAAAGAGTAGCGGGGAGCTGTTTTTT. Its translation is CASRKSSGELFF.

In this sample, this clonotype turned up a few times. The J gene is TRBJ2-5, the V gene TRBV6-2 or TRBV6-3; TRBD2 matches at 11 bases. Germline V gene sequence: CDR1 MNHEY, CDR2 SVGEGT. The junction had 10 bases not matched to a gene; V was cut back by 2 bases and J by 5 bases. The CDR3 has 17 amino acids. The CDR3 loop reads CASSYDWLAGGEETQYF. The CDR3 coding sequence is TGTGCCAGCAGTTACGATTGGCTAGCGGGAGGAGAGGAGACCCAGTACTTC.

V is TRBV5-1 and J is TRBJ1-3; no clear D gene. V shed 4 bases and J shed 2 bases, with 13 bases lying between them. The CDR3 totals 15 residues. The germline V gene has CDR1 SGHRS and CDR2 YFSETQ. CDR3 nucleotide sequence: TGCGCCAGCAGCCCTCAGGTGAACGCTGGAAACACCATATATTTT. This translates into CASSPQVNAGNTIYF.

This chain links TRBV29-1 with TRBJ2-1; no clear D. With 4 bases removed from V and 0 bases from J, the gap between germline ends came to 7 bases. Looked up from germline, CDR1 is SQVTM and CDR2 is ANQGSEA. CDR3 size: 13 residues. CDR3 loop: CSVARLSYNEQFF. As DNA, the CDR3 is TGCAGCGTTGCCCGGCTCTCCTACAATGAGCAGTTCTTC.

This clonotype appeared a few times. The chain combines TRBV11-1 with TRBJ2-7; 16 bases map to TRBD2. The germline V gene encodes CDR1 SGHAT and CDR2 FQDESV (reference sequence). This CDR3 contains 19 residues. The V segment lost 5 bases and the J segment 0 bases; nucleotides outside the gene matches: 10. CDR3 protein: CASSPPGLAGGQSSYEQYF. The CDR3 DNA is TGTGCCAGCAGCCCCCCGGGACTAGCGGGAGGGCAGAGCTCCTACGAGCAGTACTTC.

There are a few counts of this clonotype. The chain recombines TRBV13 with TRBJ2-7; 7 bases are a match to TRBD1. This CDR3 is built from 15 residues. The germline V gene has CDR1 PRHDT and CDR2 FYEKMQ (reference sequence). The junction had 11 bases not matched to a gene; V was cut back by 4 bases and J by 5 bases. CDR3 nucleotides: TGTGCCAGCAGCTCTGGGGGCAGGGGGTTGCACGAGCAGTACTTC. It yields the protein CASSSGGRGLHEQYF.

This clonotype was counted between two and nine times. This chain connects TRBV12-3 or TRBV12-4 to TRBJ2-2, with TRBD1 identical over 9 bases. This CDR3 comprises 16 residues. The junction had 6 bases not matched to a gene; V was cut back by 3 bases and J by 4 bases. CDR3 in DNA: TGTGCCAGCAGTTTTTTGGGACAGGGTTTCACCGGGGAGCTGTTTTTT. Its translation is CASSFLGQGFTGELFF.